This is a list of T cell receptor beta chains from one sample in a study of shared T cell receptors in the human thymus. Method: immunoSEQ multiplex PCR; TCRdb's copy keeps in-frame clones and lacks some. The data contain under 700,000 clones, about 84% of them singletons. These data were also reused for a study on human thymus T cells.

Sequences were obtained from thymocytes. The receptor set was obtained from a boy under two years old with a congenital heart defect. Both conserved end residues are part of each CDR3. D genes are given only for firm matches. Size values are once, few and many counts, or a class for expanded clones, and some rows have none.

V gene: TRBV30
J gene: TRBJ2-1
clone size: NA
D gene: TRBD2
CDR3 length: 13
CDR3 DNA: TGTGCCTGGAGGAGGACTAGGCACAATGAGCAGTTCTTC
CDR3 protein: CAWRRTRHNEQFF

V gene: TRBV5-6
J gene: TRBJ2-7
clone size: NA
D gene: NA
CDR3 length: 14
CDR3 DNA: TGTGCCAGCAGCTGGGGGACTGACTCCTACGAGCAGTACTTC
CDR3 protein: CASSWGTDSYEQYF

V gene: TRBV5-1
J gene: TRBJ2-5
clone size: NA
D gene: TRBD2
CDR3 length: 17
CDR3 DNA: TGCGCCAGCAGCCCCCCCCGGGGGGAGAAATGGGGAGAGACCCAGTACTTC
CDR3 protein: CASSPPRGEKWGETQYF

V gene: TRBV7-3
J gene: TRBJ2-3
clone size: NA
D gene: TRBD2
CDR3 length: 16
CDR3 DNA: TGTGCCAGCAGTCCTGGGACTAGCGGGAGTTCAGATACGCAGTATTTT
CDR3 protein: CASSPGTSGSSDTQYF

V gene: TRBV30
J gene: TRBJ1-4
clone size: NA
D gene: NA
CDR3 length: 16
CDR3 DNA: TGTGCCTGGAGTGTACACCTGGACAGTAATAATGAAAAACTGTTTTTT
CDR3 protein: CAWSVHLDSNNEKLFF

V gene: TRBV4-3
J gene: TRBJ2-7
clone size: NA
D gene: TRBD2
CDR3 length: 16
CDR3 DNA: TGCGCCAGCAGCCAAGTAAGACTAGCGGGTTCCTACGAGCAGTACTTC
CDR3 protein: CASSQVRLAGSYEQYF

V gene: TRBV15
J gene: TRBJ1-4
clone size: NA
D gene: NA
CDR3 length: 16
CDR3 DNA: TGTGCCACCAGCAGAGATCTCGCAGGGCAGGATGAAAAACTGTTTTTT
CDR3 protein: CATSRDLAGQDEKLFF

V gene: TRBV11-2
J gene: TRBJ2-7
clone size: NA
D gene: NA
CDR3 length: 15
CDR3 DNA: TGTGCCAGCAGCTTCGGCGGTCCCGGCTCCTACGAGCAGTACTTC
CDR3 protein: CASSFGGPGSYEQYF

V gene: TRBV2
J gene: TRBJ1-2
clone size: NA
D gene: TRBD1
CDR3 length: 15
CDR3 DNA: TGTGCCAGCAGTGAATCTTGGGGGACAGCCTTCGGCTACACCTTC
CDR3 protein: CASSESWGTAFGYTF

V gene: TRBV5-1
J gene: TRBJ1-1
clone size: NA
D gene: NA
CDR3 length: 15
CDR3 DNA: TGCGCCAGCAGCGCATGTGTGGAGGCGAACACTGAAGCTTTCTTT
CDR3 protein: CASSACVEANTEAFF

V gene: TRBV7-3
J gene: TRBJ2-3
clone size: NA
D gene: TRBD1
CDR3 length: 15
CDR3 DNA: TGTGCCAGCAGCAGTCGGGACAGGGGCACAGATACGCAGTATTTT
CDR3 protein: CASSSRDRGTDTQYF

V gene: TRBV5-1
J gene: TRBJ2-7
clone size: NA
D gene: NA
CDR3 length: 14
CDR3 DNA: TGCGCCAGCAGCTTGGCCGTTAACTTCTACGAGCAGTACTTC
CDR3 protein: CASSLAVNFYEQYF

V gene: TRBV11-3
J gene: TRBJ2-1
clone size: NA
D gene: TRBD2
CDR3 length: 17
CDR3 DNA: TGTGCCAGCAGCTCCCGGGGGGTAGCGGGAGGAGGGGGTGAGCAGTTCTTC
CDR3 protein: CASSSRGVAGGGGEQFF

V gene: TRBV5-4
J gene: TRBJ2-1
clone size: once
D gene: TRBD2
CDR3 length: 15
CDR3 DNA: TGTGCCAGCAGCCCCGTTCTAGCGGGAGACAATGAGCAGTTCTTC
CDR3 protein: CASSPVLAGDNEQFF

V gene: TRBV14
J gene: TRBJ2-7
clone size: NA
D gene: TRBD2
CDR3 length: 13
CDR3 DNA: TGTGCCAGCAACCCCGGACTAGCCTACGAGCAGTACTTC
CDR3 protein: CASNPGLAYEQYF

V gene: TRBV19
J gene: TRBJ2-7
clone size: NA
D gene: TRBD1
CDR3 length: 15
CDR3 DNA: TGTGCCAGTAGTATGGGACAGGCAACCCACTACGAGCAGTACTTC
CDR3 protein: CASSMGQATHYEQYF

V gene: TRBV14
J gene: TRBJ2-2
clone size: NA
D gene: NA
CDR3 length: 17
CDR3 DNA: TGTGCCAGCAGCCAAGATTCGAGAGCCCCCCGCACCGGGGAGCTGTTTTTT
CDR3 protein: CASSQDSRAPRTGELFF

V gene: TRBV18
J gene: TRBJ2-7
clone size: NA
D gene: NA
CDR3 length: 14
CDR3 DNA: TGTGCCAGCTCATCCCCGGGGTCGAGGTACGAGCAGTACTTC
CDR3 protein: CASSSPGSRYEQYF

V gene: TRBV5-6
J gene: TRBJ2-5
clone size: NA
D gene: TRBD2
CDR3 length: 13
CDR3 DNA: TGTGCCAGCAGCCACCCGGGGGGTGAGACCCAGTACTTC
CDR3 protein: CASSHPGGETQYF

V gene: TRBV23-1
J gene: TRBJ2-5
clone size: NA
D gene: NA
CDR3 length: 17
CDR3 DNA: TGCGCCAGCAGTCAATCGGGCTACCGCGTGTACCAAGAGACCCAGTACTTC
CDR3 protein: CASSQSGYRVYQETQYF

V gene: TRBV4-3
J gene: TRBJ2-4
clone size: NA
D gene: TRBD2
CDR3 length: 19
CDR3 DNA: TGCGCCAGCAGCCAAGCGATGGCTAGCGGGAGAGAGGCCAAAAACATTCAGTACTTC
CDR3 protein: CASSQAMASGREAKNIQYF

V gene: TRBV7-9
J gene: TRBJ1-1
clone size: few
D gene: NA
CDR3 length: 11
CDR3 DNA: TGTGCCAGCAGCTTAAATGTCGGAGCTTTCTTT
CDR3 protein: CASSLNVGAFF

V gene: TRBV6-5
J gene: TRBJ2-1
clone size: NA
D gene: TRBD2
CDR3 length: 12
CDR3 DNA: TGTGCCAGCAGGGGGACTACCCGTTTCGCGTTCTTC
CDR3 protein: CASRGTTRFAFF

V gene: TRBV5-3
J gene: TRBJ2-7
clone size: few
D gene: TRBD2
CDR3 length: 13
CDR3 DNA: TGTGCCAGCCTACTAGCGGGAGAAAACGAGCAGTACTTC
CDR3 protein: CASLLAGENEQYF

V gene: TRBV11-2
J gene: TRBJ2-1
clone size: once
D gene: TRBD1
CDR3 length: 15
CDR3 DNA: TGTGCCAGCAGTTCCGGGACAGGAGATTACAATGAGCAGTTCTTC
CDR3 protein: CASSSGTGDYNEQFF

V gene: TRBV27
J gene: TRBJ2-1
clone size: NA
D gene: NA
CDR3 length: 16
CDR3 DNA: TGTGCCAGCAGTTTATTATCGAGAGGGCGGGGCAATGAGCAGTTCTTC
CDR3 protein: CASSLLSRGRGNEQFF

V gene: TRBV4-2
J gene: TRBJ2-7
clone size: NA
D gene: TRBD2
CDR3 length: 15
CDR3 DNA: TGTGCCAGCAGCCAGTGGGTAGCTAGCGGCTACGAGCAGTACTTC
CDR3 protein: CASSQWVASGYEQYF